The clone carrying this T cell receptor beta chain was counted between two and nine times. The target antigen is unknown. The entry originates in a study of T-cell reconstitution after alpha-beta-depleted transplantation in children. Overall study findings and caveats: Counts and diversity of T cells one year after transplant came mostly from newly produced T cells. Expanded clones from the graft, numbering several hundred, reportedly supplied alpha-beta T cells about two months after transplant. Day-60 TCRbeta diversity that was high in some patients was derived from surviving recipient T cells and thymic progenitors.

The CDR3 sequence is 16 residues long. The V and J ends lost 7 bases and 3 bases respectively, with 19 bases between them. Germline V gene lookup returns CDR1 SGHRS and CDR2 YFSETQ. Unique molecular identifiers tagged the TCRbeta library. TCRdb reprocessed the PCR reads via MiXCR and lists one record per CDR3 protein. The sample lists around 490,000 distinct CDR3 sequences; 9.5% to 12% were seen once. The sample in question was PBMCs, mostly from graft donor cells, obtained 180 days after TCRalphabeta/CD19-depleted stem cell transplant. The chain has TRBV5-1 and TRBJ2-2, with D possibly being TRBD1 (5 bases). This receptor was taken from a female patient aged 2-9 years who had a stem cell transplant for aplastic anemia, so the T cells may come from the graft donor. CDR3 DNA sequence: TGCGCCAGCGGGCAGAGTAGGGGTACGGACACCGGGGAGCTGTTTTTT. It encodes CASGQSRGTDTGELFF.